This T cell receptor (beta chain) originates from a study of blood T cells in healthy people across ages. With regard to this clonotype: Its ends do not fully match the called genes, so a read error is possible.

Then a second PCR, running about 6 to 11 cycles, was carried out with a sample-barcoded 5' primer and a J-beta primer mix. MiXCR was run by TCRdb on the 5' RACE reads, yielding one entry per CDR3 protein. The sample yields fewer than 900,000 distinct CDR3 sequences, roughly 41% seen once. CDR3 length: 15 amino acids. Germline CDR1 and CDR2: DFQATT and SNEGSKA (reference sequence). The sample comprised blood. The sequence derives from a woman aged 55-75 years in good health. The chain has TRBV20-1 and TRBJ2-3; a possible D gene is TRBD2 (7 bases). The CDR3 spells CSASTGGTGPDTRYF. The CDR3 DNA reads TGCAGTGCTTCTACGGGGGGCACGGGGCCAGATACGCGGTATTTT.